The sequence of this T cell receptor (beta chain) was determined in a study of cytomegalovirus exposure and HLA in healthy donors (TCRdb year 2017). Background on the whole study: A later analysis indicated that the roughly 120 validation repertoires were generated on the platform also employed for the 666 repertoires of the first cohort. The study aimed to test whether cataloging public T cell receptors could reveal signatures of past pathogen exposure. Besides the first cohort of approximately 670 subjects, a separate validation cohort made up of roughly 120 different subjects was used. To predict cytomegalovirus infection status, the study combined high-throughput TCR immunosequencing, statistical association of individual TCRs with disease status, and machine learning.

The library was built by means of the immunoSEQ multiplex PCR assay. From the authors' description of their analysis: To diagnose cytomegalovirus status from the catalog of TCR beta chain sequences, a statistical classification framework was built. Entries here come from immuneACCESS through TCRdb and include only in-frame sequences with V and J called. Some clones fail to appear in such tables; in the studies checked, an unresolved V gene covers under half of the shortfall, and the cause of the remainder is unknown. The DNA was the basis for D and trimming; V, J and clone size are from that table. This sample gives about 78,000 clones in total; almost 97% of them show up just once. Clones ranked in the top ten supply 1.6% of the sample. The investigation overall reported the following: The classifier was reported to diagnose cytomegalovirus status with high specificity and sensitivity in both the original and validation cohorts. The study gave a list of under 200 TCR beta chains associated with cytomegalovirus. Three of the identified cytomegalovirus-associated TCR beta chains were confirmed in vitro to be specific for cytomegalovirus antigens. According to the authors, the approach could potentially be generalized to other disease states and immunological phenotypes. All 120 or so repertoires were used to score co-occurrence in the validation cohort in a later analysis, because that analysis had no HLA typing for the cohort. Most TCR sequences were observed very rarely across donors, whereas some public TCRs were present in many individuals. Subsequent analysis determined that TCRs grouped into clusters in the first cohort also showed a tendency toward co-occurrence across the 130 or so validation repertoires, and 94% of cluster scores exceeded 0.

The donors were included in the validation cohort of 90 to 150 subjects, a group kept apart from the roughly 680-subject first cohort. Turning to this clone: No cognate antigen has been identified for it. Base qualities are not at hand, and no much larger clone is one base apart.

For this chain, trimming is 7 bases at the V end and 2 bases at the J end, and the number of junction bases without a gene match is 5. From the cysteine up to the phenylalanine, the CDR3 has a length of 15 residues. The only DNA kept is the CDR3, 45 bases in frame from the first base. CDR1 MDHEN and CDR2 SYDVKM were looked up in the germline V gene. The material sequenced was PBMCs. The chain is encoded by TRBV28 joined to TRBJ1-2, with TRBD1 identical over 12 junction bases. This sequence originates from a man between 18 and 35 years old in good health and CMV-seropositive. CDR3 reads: CASKGTGGANYGYTF. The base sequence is TGTGCCAGCAAGGGGACAGGGGGCGCGAACTATGGCTACACCTTC.